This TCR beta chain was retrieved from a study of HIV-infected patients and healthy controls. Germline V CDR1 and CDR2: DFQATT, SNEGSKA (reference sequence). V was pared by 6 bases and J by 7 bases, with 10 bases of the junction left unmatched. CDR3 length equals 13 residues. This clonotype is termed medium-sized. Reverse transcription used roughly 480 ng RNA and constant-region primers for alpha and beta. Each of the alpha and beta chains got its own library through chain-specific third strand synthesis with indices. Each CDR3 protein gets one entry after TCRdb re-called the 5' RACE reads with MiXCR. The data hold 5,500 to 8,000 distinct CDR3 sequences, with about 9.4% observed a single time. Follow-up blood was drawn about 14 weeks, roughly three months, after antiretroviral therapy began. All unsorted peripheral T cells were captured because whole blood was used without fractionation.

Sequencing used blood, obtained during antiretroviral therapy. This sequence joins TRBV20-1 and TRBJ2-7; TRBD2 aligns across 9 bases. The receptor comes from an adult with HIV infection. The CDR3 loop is CSARIAGVDEQYF. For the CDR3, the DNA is TGCAGTGCGCGGATAGCGGGGGTGGATGAGCAGTACTTC.